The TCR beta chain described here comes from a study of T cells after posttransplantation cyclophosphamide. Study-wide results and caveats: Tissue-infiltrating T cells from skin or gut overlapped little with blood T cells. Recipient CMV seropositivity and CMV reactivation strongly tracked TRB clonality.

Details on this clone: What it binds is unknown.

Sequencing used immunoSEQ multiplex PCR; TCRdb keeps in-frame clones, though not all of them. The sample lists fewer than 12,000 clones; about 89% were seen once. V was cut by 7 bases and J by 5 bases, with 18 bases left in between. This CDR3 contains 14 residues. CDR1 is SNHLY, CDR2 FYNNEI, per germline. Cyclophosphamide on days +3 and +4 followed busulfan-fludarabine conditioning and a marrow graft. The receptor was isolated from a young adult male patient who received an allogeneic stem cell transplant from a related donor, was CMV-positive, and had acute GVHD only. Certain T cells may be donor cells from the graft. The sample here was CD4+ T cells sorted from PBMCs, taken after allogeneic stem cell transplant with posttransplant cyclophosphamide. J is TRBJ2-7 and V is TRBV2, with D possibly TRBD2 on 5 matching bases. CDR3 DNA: TGTGCCAGCATCCCAAAACGGGGTAGTCACGAGCAGTACTTC. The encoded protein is CASIPKRGSHEQYF.